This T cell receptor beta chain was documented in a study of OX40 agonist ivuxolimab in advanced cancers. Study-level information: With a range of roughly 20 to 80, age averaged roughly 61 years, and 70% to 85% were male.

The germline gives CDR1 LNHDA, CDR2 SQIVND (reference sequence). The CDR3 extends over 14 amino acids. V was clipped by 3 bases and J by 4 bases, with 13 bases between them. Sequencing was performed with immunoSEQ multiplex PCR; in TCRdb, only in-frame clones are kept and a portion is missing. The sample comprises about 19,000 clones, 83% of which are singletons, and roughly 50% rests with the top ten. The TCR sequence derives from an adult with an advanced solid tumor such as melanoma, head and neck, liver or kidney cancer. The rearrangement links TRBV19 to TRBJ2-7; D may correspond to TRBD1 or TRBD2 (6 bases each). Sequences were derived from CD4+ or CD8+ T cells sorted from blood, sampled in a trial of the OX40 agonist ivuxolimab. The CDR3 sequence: CASSITGGIYEQYF. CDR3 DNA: TGTGCCAGTAGTATTACCGGGGGCATTTACGAGCAGTACTTC. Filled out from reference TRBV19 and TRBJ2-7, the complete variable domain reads DGGITQSPKYLFRKEGQNVTLSCEQNLNHDAMYWYRQDPGQGLRLIYYSQIVNDFQKGDIAEGYSVSREKKESFPLTVTSAQKNPTAFYLCASSITGGIYEQYFGPGTRLTVT.